The rows below give T cell receptor beta chains drawn from one sample of a study of human T cells and chemical hapten exposure. TCRdb independently ran MiXCR on the RACE reads; one entry per CDR3 protein. The sample lists fewer than 400,000 distinct CDR3 sequences, 6% to 8.5% occurring once. This sample comprised whole blood, obtained in connection with sensitization to the hapten diphenylcyclopropenone (DPC). These receptors were obtained from a woman aged 18 to 35 with alopecia areata. Some clones in this sample may be carry-over from other donors' samples. CDR3s include the opening cysteine and the closing phenylalanine or tryptophan. Fields, in order: clone size, J gene, D gene, V gene, CDR3 protein, CDR3 DNA. The D gene is left open where the match is weak. Only some rows state a clone size, as once, few, many or a class for expanded clones.

clone size: many
J gene: TRBJ1-2
D gene: .
V gene: TRBV3-1
CDR3 protein: CASSQDAGYGYTF
CDR3 DNA: TGTGCCAGCAGCCAAGACGCTGGCTATGGCTACACCTTC

clone size: few
J gene: TRBJ1-1
D gene: .
V gene: TRBV2
CDR3 protein: CASSVTGRGEAFF
CDR3 DNA: TGTGCCAGCAGCGTGACAGGAAGGGGTGAAGCTTTCTTT

clone size: few
J gene: TRBJ2-7
D gene: .
V gene: TRBV6-5
CDR3 protein: CASSYGGGQSSYEQYF
CDR3 DNA: TGTGCCAGCAGTTACGGGGGGGGGCAAAGCTCCTACGAGCAGTACTTC

clone size: few
J gene: TRBJ2-5
D gene: TRBD2
V gene: TRBV10-3
CDR3 protein: CAIKGLAGTAQETQYF
CDR3 DNA: TGTGCCATCAAGGGACTAGCGGGTACCGCTCAAGAGACCCAGTACTTC

clone size: .
J gene: TRBJ2-1
D gene: TRBD2
V gene: TRBV6-2/TRBV6-3
CDR3 protein: CASSYRSSGGQSSYNEQFF
CDR3 DNA: TGTGCCAGCAGTTATAGGTCCAGCGGGGGCCAGAGCTCCTACAATGAGCAGTTCTTC

clone size: .
J gene: TRBJ2-1
D gene: .
V gene: TRBV4-2
CDR3 protein: CASSPSTSTGSNEQFF
CDR3 DNA: TGTGCCAGCAGCCCGTCTACATCTACAGGGAGCAATGAGCAGTTCTTC

clone size: many
J gene: TRBJ2-1
D gene: .
V gene: TRBV5-1
CDR3 protein: CASSLLARGQYNEQFF
CDR3 DNA: TGCGCCAGCAGCTTGCTCGCCAGGGGTCAATACAATGAGCAGTTCTTC

clone size: .
J gene: TRBJ2-3
D gene: .
V gene: TRBV13
CDR3 protein: CASSTQDGSSTDTQYF
CDR3 DNA: TGTGCCAGCAGCACGCAAGACGGCTCTAGCACAGATACGCAGTATTTT

clone size: .
J gene: TRBJ1-4
D gene: TRBD1
V gene: TRBV12-3/TRBV12-4
CDR3 protein: CASSVRGRPEKLFF
CDR3 DNA: TGTGCCAGCAGTGTCAGGGGGCGACCTGAAAAACTGTTTTTT

clone size: few
J gene: TRBJ2-1
D gene: TRBD1
V gene: TRBV12-3/TRBV12-4
CDR3 protein: CASSREDRAMNEQFF
CDR3 DNA: TGTGCCAGTTCCCGTGAGGACAGGGCTATGAATGAGCAGTTCTTC

clone size: .
J gene: TRBJ2-7
D gene: TRBD1
V gene: TRBV27
CDR3 protein: CASSLDPRTGSEQYF
CDR3 DNA: TGTGCCAGCAGTTTAGACCCGAGGACAGGGAGCGAGCAGTACTTC

clone size: many
J gene: TRBJ2-7
D gene: .
V gene: TRBV29-1
CDR3 protein: CSVTGLWGDEQYF
CDR3 DNA: TGCAGCGTCACGGGCTTGTGGGGTGACGAGCAGTACTTC

clone size: .
J gene: TRBJ2-3
D gene: TRBD2
V gene: TRBV3-1
CDR3 protein: CASSFRLADTDTQYF
CDR3 DNA: TGTGCCAGCAGCTTTCGACTAGCGGACACAGATACGCAGTATTTT

clone size: many
J gene: TRBJ1-1
D gene: .
V gene: TRBV29-1
CDR3 protein: CSVLLTGRNTEAFF
CDR3 DNA: TGCAGCGTCCTCCTGACGGGCCGTAACACTGAAGCTTTCTTT

clone size: many
J gene: TRBJ2-1
D gene: .
V gene: TRBV14
CDR3 protein: CASSQDGDSSYNEQFF
CDR3 DNA: TGTGCCAGCAGCCAAGACGGTGATTCATCGTACAATGAGCAGTTCTTC

clone size: many
J gene: TRBJ2-4
D gene: .
V gene: TRBV7-2
CDR3 protein: CASSLNWELAKNIQYF
CDR3 DNA: TGTGCCAGCAGCTTAAATTGGGAATTGGCCAAAAACATTCAGTACTTC

clone size: .
J gene: TRBJ1-1
D gene: .
V gene: TRBV27
CDR3 protein: CASSRDTPNTEAFF
CDR3 DNA: TGTGCCAGCAGTAGGGACACCCCGAACACTGAAGCTTTCTTT

clone size: .
J gene: TRBJ1-1
D gene: .
V gene: TRBV12-5
CDR3 protein: CASGLVSGLGTEAFF
CDR3 DNA: TGTGCTAGTGGTTTGGTATCAGGGTTGGGGACTGAAGCTTTCTTT

clone size: .
J gene: TRBJ1-2
D gene: .
V gene: TRBV6-1
CDR3 protein: CASSGTYDYYGYTF
CDR3 DNA: TGTGCCAGCAGTGGCACATATGACTACTATGGCTACACCTTC

clone size: .
J gene: TRBJ2-1
D gene: .
V gene: TRBV6-2/TRBV6-3
CDR3 protein: CASLNRGNEQFF
CDR3 DNA: TGTGCCAGCCTAAACCGAGGCAATGAGCAGTTCTTC

clone size: few
J gene: TRBJ2-1
D gene: .
V gene: TRBV6-4
CDR3 protein: CASSDLGGSYNEQFF
CDR3 DNA: TGTGCCAGCAGTGACCTGGGGGGCTCCTACAATGAGCAGTTCTTC

clone size: few
J gene: TRBJ2-1
D gene: .
V gene: TRBV29-1
CDR3 protein: CSVEDWADNEQFF
CDR3 DNA: TGCAGCGTTGAAGATTGGGCAGACAATGAGCAGTTCTTC

clone size: few
J gene: TRBJ1-4
D gene: TRBD1
V gene: TRBV3-1
CDR3 protein: CASSQGDRDHEKLFF
CDR3 DNA: TGTGCCAGCAGCCAGGGGGACAGGGATCATGAAAAACTGTTTTTT

clone size: many
J gene: TRBJ2-1
D gene: TRBD2
V gene: TRBV7-8
CDR3 protein: CASSFRASGPHYEQFF
CDR3 DNA: TGTGCCAGCAGCTTTCGCGCTAGCGGGCCCCATTATGAGCAGTTCTTC

clone size: .
J gene: TRBJ1-3
D gene: TRBD1
V gene: TRBV27
CDR3 protein: CASRPQGEGNTIYF
CDR3 DNA: TGTGCCAGCAGGCCACAGGGGGAAGGAAACACCATATATTTT

clone size: many
J gene: TRBJ1-2
D gene: TRBD1
V gene: TRBV11-1
CDR3 protein: CASSRTGDGYTF
CDR3 DNA: TGTGCCAGCAGCCGGACAGGGGATGGCTACACCTTC

clone size: many
J gene: TRBJ2-7
D gene: .
V gene: TRBV7-2
CDR3 protein: CASSPRDSSYEQYF
CDR3 DNA: TGTGCCAGCAGCCCCCGAGACAGCTCCTACGAGCAGTACTTC

clone size: few
J gene: TRBJ1-2
D gene: .
V gene: TRBV6-5
CDR3 protein: CASSYSLGSLNGYTF
CDR3 DNA: TGTGCCAGCAGTTACTCGCTAGGGTCCCTGAATGGCTACACCTTC

clone size: .
J gene: TRBJ1-1
D gene: .
V gene: TRBV27
CDR3 protein: CASSLSFRITEAFF
CDR3 DNA: TGTGCCAGCAGTTTATCCTTTAGGATCACTGAAGCTTTCTTT

clone size: many
J gene: TRBJ2-3
D gene: .
V gene: TRBV7-2
CDR3 protein: CASSETFYTQYF
CDR3 DNA: TGTGCCAGCAGCGAGACTTTTTATACGCAGTATTTT

clone size: many
J gene: TRBJ2-7
D gene: .
V gene: TRBV13
CDR3 protein: CASSLRDEQYF
CDR3 DNA: TGTGCCAGCAGCTTACGGGACGAGCAGTACTTC

clone size: many
J gene: TRBJ2-3
D gene: TRBD1
V gene: TRBV12-3/TRBV12-4
CDR3 protein: CASSPRDREDTQYF
CDR3 DNA: TGTGCCAGCAGTCCCCGGGACAGGGAAGATACGCAGTATTTT

clone size: .
J gene: TRBJ2-2
D gene: TRBD2
V gene: TRBV4-1
CDR3 protein: CASRGGGPGLAIGELFF
CDR3 DNA: TGCGCCAGCAGGGGGGGAGGACCGGGACTAGCGATCGGGGAGCTGTTTTTT

clone size: many
J gene: TRBJ1-6
D gene: .
V gene: TRBV12-3/TRBV12-4
CDR3 protein: CASSLQSSYNSPLHF
CDR3 DNA: TGTGCCAGCAGTTTGCAGAGCTCCTATAATTCACCCCTCCACTTT

clone size: .
J gene: TRBJ1-1
D gene: TRBD1
V gene: TRBV11-2
CDR3 protein: CASSSQGKDTEAFF
CDR3 DNA: TGTGCCAGCAGCTCACAGGGGAAGGACACTGAAGCTTTCTTT

clone size: .
J gene: TRBJ1-2
D gene: .
V gene: TRBV20-1
CDR3 protein: CSARPLSGEGYTF
CDR3 DNA: TGCAGTGCTAGGCCCCTGTCAGGGGAGGGCTACACCTTC

clone size: .
J gene: TRBJ1-5
D gene: TRBD1
V gene: TRBV20-1
CDR3 protein: CSAREDREYQPQHF
CDR3 DNA: TGCAGTGCTAGAGAGGACAGGGAATATCAGCCCCAGCATTTT

clone size: .
J gene: TRBJ2-1
D gene: .
V gene: TRBV6-6
CDR3 protein: CASSRGAGYNEQFF
CDR3 DNA: TGTGCCAGCAGTCGGGGGGCCGGGTACAATGAGCAGTTCTTC

clone size: .
J gene: TRBJ1-5
D gene: .
V gene: TRBV20-1
CDR3 protein: CSARGAYSNQPQHF
CDR3 DNA: TGCAGTGCTAGGGGGGCCTATAGCAATCAGCCCCAGCATTTT

clone size: .
J gene: TRBJ1-2
D gene: .
V gene: TRBV6-5
CDR3 protein: CASNEGSANYGYTF
CDR3 DNA: TGTGCCAGCAATGAGGGGTCCGCCAACTATGGCTACACCTTC

clone size: few
J gene: TRBJ1-2
D gene: TRBD1
V gene: TRBV4-3
CDR3 protein: CASSQRQGGYGYTF
CDR3 DNA: TGCGCCAGCAGCCAACGACAGGGAGGCTATGGCTACACCTTC